This T cell receptor beta chain was profiled in a study of blood T cells in healthy people across ages. General study points: Reliance upon unsorted PBMCs precluded definitive naive versus antigen-experienced comparison.

A second roughly 6 to 12 cycle PCR used barcoded and J-beta primers. Each cDNA molecule was tagged by a template-switch adaptor that had 12 random nucleotides. MiXCR was run by TCRdb on the 5' RACE reads, yielding one entry per CDR3 protein. The data hold 750,000 to 850,000 distinct CDR3 sequences, with 20% to 30% observed a single time. The V segment lost 0 bases and the J segment 7 bases; nucleotides outside the gene matches: 7. From germline, CDR1 is LNHNV and CDR2 YYDKDF (reference sequence). This CDR3 has 16 residues. Worth noting for this clonotype: Its antigen is currently unknown.

These same records also appear under a second study, on T cells of mothers and their children. This second study notes: The study sampled three healthy Caucasian mothers and their six children. All extracted RNA went into cDNA synthesis, approximately 1.5 ug per 15 ul.

The sample consisted of blood. The clonotype was recovered from a boy aged 5-17 years in good health. J is TRBJ2-1 and V is TRBV15, with 9 bases lining up with TRBD2. The CDR3 DNA follows: TGTGCCACCAGCAGAGATTGGCCTAGCGGGGTAAATGAGCAGTTCTTC. This gives the protein CATSRDWPSGVNEQFF.